This T cell receptor (beta chain) was retrieved from a study of T-cell reconstitution after alpha-beta-depleted transplantation in children. Study findings and constraints: After one year, T-cell counts and TCRbeta diversity mostly came from new T cells. Roughly two months post-transplant, alpha-beta T cells reportedly originated from several hundred graft clones that had expanded.

As concerns this clonotype: Antigen specificity is unknown.

Unique molecular identifiers featured in how the TCRbeta library was prepared. TCRdb reanalysed the PCR reads using MiXCR and keeps one entry per CDR3 protein. The sample shows more than 400,000 distinct CDR3 sequences, approximately 41% of them seen only once. The V and J ends lost 2 bases and 2 bases respectively, with 11 bases between them. The length of the CDR3 is 15 residues. Germline V gene lookup returns CDR1 KGHSH and CDR2 LQKENI. The TCR sequence derives from a girl aged 2 to 9 with aplastic anemia, due to receive a stem cell transplant. The chain uses TRBV18 and TRBJ2-3; possibly TRBD1 or TRBD2 for D (5 bases each). The sequencing here drew on PBMCs, taken before TCRalphabeta/CD19-depleted stem cell transplant. The CDR3 here is CASSPFGGYTDTQYF. The CDR3 DNA sequence: TGTGCCAGCTCACCATTTGGGGGATACACAGATACGCAGTATTTT.